These 17 T cell receptor beta chains came from one sample sequenced in a study of CD8+ T cells in alopecia areata (dated by TCRdb to about 2018). The library relied on the immunoSEQ multiplex PCR assay. RNA was extracted from all samples and reverse transcribed into cDNA as template for TCR sequencing. Drawn from immuneACCESS, this table holds only the in-frame rearrangements with V and J called that TCRdb kept. Clones are partly lost; checked studies trace under half to an unresolved V gene and leave the rest unexplained. The sample table records 150,000 to 200,000 clones; under 80% of these occur just once. The top ten hold approximately 1.3% of the sample. What the treatment or condition label conveys for this sample: oral pan-JAK inhibitor, 5-10 mg twice daily. This sample comprised CD4+ T cells sorted from blood, obtained at approximately week 49, from a patient treated with tofacitinib. These receptors all come from a human donor with alopecia areata.

V gene TRBV25-1 combines with J gene TRBJ1-2; 7 nucleotides line up with TRBD1. V was clipped by 2 bases and J by 5 bases; unmatched bases: 11. The CDR3 has 16 amino acids. Germline CDR1 and CDR2: MGHDK and SYGVNS. As DNA, the CDR3 is TGTGCCAGCAGTGAAGAGTTCAGGGGGTTTTCGTATGGCTACACCTTC. It encodes CASSEEFRGFSYGYTF.

This clone was observed a few times. Other DNA sequences within the sample encode an identical CDR3. V gene TRBV10-2 combines with J gene TRBJ1-2; D remains ambiguous. Germline V gene sequence: CDR1 WSHSY, CDR2 SAAADI. The CDR3 runs to 13 residues. With 0 bases removed from V and 2 bases from J, the gap between germline ends came to 4 bases. The CDR3: CASSESNNYGYTF. The CDR3 nucleotides are TGCGCCAGCAGTGAGTCGAACAACTATGGCTACACCTTC.

This clone was picked up a small number of times. This chain joins TRBV29-1 and TRBJ1-2; no firm D call. V gave up 4 bases and J gave up 6 bases, with 12 bases separating them. The germline gives CDR1 SQVTM, CDR2 ANQGSEA. This CDR3 has 12 residues. CDR3 DNA sequence: TGCAGCGTTGTATCAGGCGACAATGGCTACACCTTC. It is translated as CSVVSGDNGYTF.

The V call is TRBV23-1, the J call TRBJ2-7; the D is unclear. TRBV23-1 is given ORF status, its function remaining uncertain. The CDR3 is 12 amino acids. The ends were cut back, 7 bases at V and 1 base at J, with 8 bases in the middle. CDR3 sequence: CASTLPSYEQYF. The DNA for the CDR3 is TGCGCCAGCACGCTACCGTCCTACGAGCAGTACTTC.

The DNA of the CDR3 is TGCAGCGCCCTACTAGGAAGTGAAGAGACCCAGTACTTC. Residues: CSALLGSEETQYF. The rearrangement joins TRBV29-1 to TRBJ2-5; perhaps TRBD2 as D (5 bases). Germline values: CDR1 SQVTM, CDR2 ANQGSEA. This CDR3 has 13 amino acids. V lost 7 bases, J lost 3 bases, and 15 bases lay in between.

This rearrangement joins TRBV21-1 to TRBJ1-2; the table's D call of TRBD1 was not tested on the DNA. TRBV21-1 is an annotated pseudogene. This CDR3 is 15 amino acids long. CDR3 in amino acids: CASSKMSTENYGYTF. The DNA for the CDR3 is TGTGCCAGCAGCAAAATGTCGACAGAAAACTATGGCTACACCTTC.

This clone was seen a handful of times. V usage is TRBV13 and J usage is TRBJ2-7; D is ambiguous. Germline V lookup: CDR1 PRHDT, CDR2 FYEKMQ (reference sequence). V lost 5 bases and J lost 3, with 5 bases in between. The CDR3 covers 11 residues. The CDR3 DNA follows: TGTGCCAGCAGCAACCTCTACGAGCAGTACTTC. The encoded protein is CASSNLYEQYF.

The V call is TRBV5-1, the J call TRBJ2-7, with no clear D. Germline lookup yields CDR1 SGHRS and CDR2 YFSETQ. This CDR3 region has 15 residues. With 0 bases removed from V and 3 bases from J, the gap between germline ends came to 13 bases. In DNA, the CDR3 is TGCGCCAGCAGCTTGGGACGGATAAGTTACTACGAGCAGTACTTC. Translating gives CASSLGRISYYEQYF.

The rearrangement joins TRBV29-1 to TRBJ1-1; the D gene is possibly TRBD1 (6 bases). Between the trimmed V and J ends, which lost 3 bases and 3 bases, there was a span of 11 bases. This CDR3 has 13 amino acids. CDR1 and CDR2 (germline): SQVTM, ANQGSEA. Written as DNA, the CDR3 is TGCAGCGTTGACAACAGGGCGGACACTGAAGCTTTCTTT. Amino acids: CSVDNRADTEAFF.

This clone was observed a handful of times. The rearrangement links TRBV9 to TRBJ1-2; 9 bases align to TRBD1. This CDR3 is 13 amino acids long. In germline, CDR1 is SGDLS, CDR2 YYNGEE. V was clipped by 6 bases and J by 7 bases; unmatched bases: 7. The CDR3 DNA reads TGTGCCAGCAACCGGGACAGGGAGGGTGGCTACACCTTC. Its protein is CASNRDREGGYTF.

The V and J genes are TRBV25-1 and TRBJ1-1, with a weak D call TRBD1 (6 bases). The CDR3 has 16 residues. The germline gives CDR1 MGHDK, CDR2 SYGVNS. Between the trimmed V and J ends, which lost 8 bases and 5 bases, there was a span of 24 bases. DNA of the CDR3: TGTGCCAGCGCAATCCAACAGGGAATCGGTACGACTGAAGCTTTCTTT. Its protein product is CASAIQQGIGTTEAFF.

This chain links TRBV25-1 with TRBJ1-6; the match to TRBD1 covers 7 bases. V lost 4 bases to trimming and J lost 9 bases; unmatched junction nucleotides: 6. The CDR3 sequence is 14 residues long. Germline CDR1 is MGHDK and CDR2 is SYGVNS. DNA of the CDR3: TGTGCCAGCAGTGTACAGGGGAGGTCTTCACCCCTCCACTTT. This encodes CASSVQGRSSPLHF.

The chain links TRBV19 to TRBJ1-1; weak D call: TRBD1 (5 bases). The germline V and J ends were trimmed by 6 bases and 11 bases, with 28 bases remaining between them. CDR1 is LNHDA and CDR2 is SQIVND in the germline V gene (reference sequence). This CDR3 has 16 residues. The CDR3 reads CASSRTDPGTPQEAFF. DNA of the CDR3: TGTGCCAGTAGCAGAACTGATCCCGGGACCCCGCAGGAGGCTTTCTTT.

The J gene is TRBJ2-5, the V gene TRBV7-2, with D possibly called TRBD1 or TRBD2 (5 bases each). The germline CDR1 and CDR2 sequences are SGHTA and FQGNSA. Trimming removed 0 bases from V and 5 bases from J, with 7 bases in between. The CDR3 has 13 amino acids. The CDR3 reads CASSLAGTETQYF. CDR3 in DNA: TGTGCCAGCAGCTTAGCGGGGACGGAGACCCAGTACTTC.

V and J are TRBV5-1 and TRBJ2-3; TRBD2 is a possible D gene (6 bases). The CDR3 has 15 residues. With 5 bases removed from V and 0 bases from J, the gap between germline ends came to 13 bases. Germline-derived CDR1 and CDR2 are SGHRS and YFSETQ. CDR3 loop: CASRRAGQSTDTQYF. The CDR3 coding sequence is TGCGCCAGCAGGAGGGCGGGGCAGAGCACAGATACGCAGTATTTT.

V usage is TRBV5-6 and J usage is TRBJ2-7, with 9 bases aligning to TRBD1. The CDR3 has 14 residues. V trimming: 4 bases; J trimming: 0 bases; junction bases outside the gene matches: 2. The germline CDR1 and CDR2 sequences are SGHDT and YYEEEE. This CDR3 reads CASSRTGASYEQYF. The DNA of the CDR3 is TGTGCCAGCAGCCGGACAGGGGCCTCCTACGAGCAGTACTTC.

For this clone: At one end, the junction sequence differs from germline, possibly due to a read error. CDR3 nucleotides: TGTGCCATCAGTCCGCTCCGGGACAGGGTGACCTACGAGCAGTACTTC. Translating gives CAISPLRDRVTYEQYF. The J gene is TRBJ2-7, the V gene TRBV2, with 9 bases lining up with TRBD1. Germline CDR1 reads SNHLY; CDR2 reads FYNNEI. CDR3 size: 16 residues.